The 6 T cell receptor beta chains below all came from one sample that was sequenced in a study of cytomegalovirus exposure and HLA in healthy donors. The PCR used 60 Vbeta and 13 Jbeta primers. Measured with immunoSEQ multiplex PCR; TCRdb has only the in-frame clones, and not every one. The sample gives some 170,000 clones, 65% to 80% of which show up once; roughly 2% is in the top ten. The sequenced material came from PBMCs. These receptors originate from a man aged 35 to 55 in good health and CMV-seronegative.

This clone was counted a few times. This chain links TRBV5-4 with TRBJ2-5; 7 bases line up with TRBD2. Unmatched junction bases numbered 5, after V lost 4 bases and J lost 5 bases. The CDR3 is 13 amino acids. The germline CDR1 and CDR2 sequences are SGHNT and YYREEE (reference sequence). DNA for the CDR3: TGTGCCAGCAGCCGGGGTAGCGGGGAGACCCAGTACTTC. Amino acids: CASSRGSGETQYF.

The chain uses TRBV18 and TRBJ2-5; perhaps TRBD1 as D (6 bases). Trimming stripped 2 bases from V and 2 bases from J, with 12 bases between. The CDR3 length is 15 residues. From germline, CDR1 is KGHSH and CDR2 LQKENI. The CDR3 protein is CASSPRVTGQETQYF. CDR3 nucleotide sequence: TGTGCCAGCTCACCAAGAGTAACAGGGCAAGAGACCCAGTACTTC.

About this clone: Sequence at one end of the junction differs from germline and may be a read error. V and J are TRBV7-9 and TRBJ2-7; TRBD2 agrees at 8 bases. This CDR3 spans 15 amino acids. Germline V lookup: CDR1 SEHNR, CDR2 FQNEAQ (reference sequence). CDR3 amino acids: CSSSLRAGGPYEQYF. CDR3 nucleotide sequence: TGTTCCAGCAGCTTAAGGGCGGGAGGCCCCTACGAGCAGTACTTC. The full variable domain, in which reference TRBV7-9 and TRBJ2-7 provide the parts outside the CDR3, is DTGVSQNPRHKITKRGQNVTFRCDPISEHNRLYWYRQTLGQGPEFLTYFQNEAQLEKSRLLSDRFSAERPKGSFSTLEIQRTEQGDSAMYLCSSSLRAGGPYEQYFGPGTRLTVT.

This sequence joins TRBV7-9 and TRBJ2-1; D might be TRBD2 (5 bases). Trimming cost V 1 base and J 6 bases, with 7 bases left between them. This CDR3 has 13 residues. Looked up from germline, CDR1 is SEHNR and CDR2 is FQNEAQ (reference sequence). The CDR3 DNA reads TGTGCCAGCAGCTTAGGGCTAGCCAATGAGCAGTTCTTC. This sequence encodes CASSLGLANEQFF.

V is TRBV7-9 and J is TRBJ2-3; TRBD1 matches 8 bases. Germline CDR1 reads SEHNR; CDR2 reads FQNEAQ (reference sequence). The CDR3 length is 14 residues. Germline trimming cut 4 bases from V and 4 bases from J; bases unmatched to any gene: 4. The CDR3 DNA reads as TGTGCCAGCAGCTCAGACAGGGGTTCAGATACGCAGTATTTT. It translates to CASSSDRGSDTQYF.

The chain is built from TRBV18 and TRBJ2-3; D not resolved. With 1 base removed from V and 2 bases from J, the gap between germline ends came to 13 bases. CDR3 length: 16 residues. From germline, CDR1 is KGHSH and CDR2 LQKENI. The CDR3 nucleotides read TGTGCCAGCTCACCACGGTCCGCACAGTTCACAGATACGCAGTATTTT. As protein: CASSPRSAQFTDTQYF.